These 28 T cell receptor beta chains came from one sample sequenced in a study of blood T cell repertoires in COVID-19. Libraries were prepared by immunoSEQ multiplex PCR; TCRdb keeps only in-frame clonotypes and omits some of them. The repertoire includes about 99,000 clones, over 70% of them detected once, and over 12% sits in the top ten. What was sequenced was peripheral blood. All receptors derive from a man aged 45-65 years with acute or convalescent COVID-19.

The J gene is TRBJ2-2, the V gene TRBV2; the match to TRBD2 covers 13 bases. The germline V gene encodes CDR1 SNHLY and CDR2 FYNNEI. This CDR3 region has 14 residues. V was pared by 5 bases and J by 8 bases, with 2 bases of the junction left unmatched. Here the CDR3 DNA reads TGTGCCAGCAGTAGGACTAGCGGGAGTGGGGAGCTGTTTTTT. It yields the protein CASSRTSGSGELFF.

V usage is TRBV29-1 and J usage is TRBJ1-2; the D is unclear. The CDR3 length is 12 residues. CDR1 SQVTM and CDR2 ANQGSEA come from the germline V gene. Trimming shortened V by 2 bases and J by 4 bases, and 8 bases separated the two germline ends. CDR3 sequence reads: CSVETDIYGYTF. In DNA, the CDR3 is TGCAGCGTTGAAACAGATATCTATGGCTACACCTTC.

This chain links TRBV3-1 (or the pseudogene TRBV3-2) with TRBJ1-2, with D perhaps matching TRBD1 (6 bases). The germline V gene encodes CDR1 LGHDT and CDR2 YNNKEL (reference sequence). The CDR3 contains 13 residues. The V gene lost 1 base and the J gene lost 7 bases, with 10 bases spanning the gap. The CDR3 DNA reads TGTGCCAGCAGCCAAGGAACAGGGCTTGGCTACACCTTC. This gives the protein CASSQGTGLGYTF.

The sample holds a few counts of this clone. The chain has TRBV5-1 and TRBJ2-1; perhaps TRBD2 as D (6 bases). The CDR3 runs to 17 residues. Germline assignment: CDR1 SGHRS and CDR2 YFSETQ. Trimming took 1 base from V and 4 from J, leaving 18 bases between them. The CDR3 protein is CASSLMPISGAYNEQFF. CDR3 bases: TGCGCCAGCAGCTTGATGCCAATTAGCGGTGCTTACAATGAGCAGTTCTTC.

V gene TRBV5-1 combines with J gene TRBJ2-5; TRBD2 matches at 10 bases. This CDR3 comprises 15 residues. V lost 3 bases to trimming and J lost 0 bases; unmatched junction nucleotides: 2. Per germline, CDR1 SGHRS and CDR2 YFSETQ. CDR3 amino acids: CASSWTSGNQETQYF. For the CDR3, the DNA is TGCGCCAGCAGCTGGACTAGCGGTAACCAAGAGACCCAGTACTTC.

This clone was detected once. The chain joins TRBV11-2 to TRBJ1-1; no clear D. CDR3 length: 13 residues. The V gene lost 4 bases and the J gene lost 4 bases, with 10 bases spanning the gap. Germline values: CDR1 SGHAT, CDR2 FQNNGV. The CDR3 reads CASSYTAATEAFF. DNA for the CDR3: TGTGCCAGCAGCTATACAGCGGCCACTGAAGCTTTCTTT.

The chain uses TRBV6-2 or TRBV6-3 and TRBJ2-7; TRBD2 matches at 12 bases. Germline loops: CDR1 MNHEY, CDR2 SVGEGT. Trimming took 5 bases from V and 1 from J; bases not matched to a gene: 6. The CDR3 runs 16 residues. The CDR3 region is CASSKTSGSYSYEQYF. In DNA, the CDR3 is TGTGCCAGCAGTAAGACTAGCGGGAGCTATTCCTACGAGCAGTACTTC.

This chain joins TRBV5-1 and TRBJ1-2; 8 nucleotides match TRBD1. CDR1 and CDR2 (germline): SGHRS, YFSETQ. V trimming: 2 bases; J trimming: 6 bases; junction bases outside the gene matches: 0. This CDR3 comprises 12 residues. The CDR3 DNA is TGCGCCAGCAGCTTACAGGGGGATGGCTACACCTTC. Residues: CASSLQGDGYTF.

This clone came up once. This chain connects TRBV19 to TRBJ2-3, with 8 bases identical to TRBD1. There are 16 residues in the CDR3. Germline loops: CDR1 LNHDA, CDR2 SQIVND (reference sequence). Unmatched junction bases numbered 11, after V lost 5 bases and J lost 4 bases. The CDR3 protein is CASSWGTGGGPDTQYF. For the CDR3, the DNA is TGTGCCAGTAGTTGGGGGACAGGCGGTGGCCCAGATACGCAGTATTTT.

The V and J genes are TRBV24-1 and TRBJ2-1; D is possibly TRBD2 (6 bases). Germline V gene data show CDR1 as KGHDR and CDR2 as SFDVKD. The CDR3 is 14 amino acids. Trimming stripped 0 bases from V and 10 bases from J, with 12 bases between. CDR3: CATSDLRGKDEQFF. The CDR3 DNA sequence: TGTGCCACCAGTGATTTGCGCGGGAAGGACGAGCAGTTCTTC.

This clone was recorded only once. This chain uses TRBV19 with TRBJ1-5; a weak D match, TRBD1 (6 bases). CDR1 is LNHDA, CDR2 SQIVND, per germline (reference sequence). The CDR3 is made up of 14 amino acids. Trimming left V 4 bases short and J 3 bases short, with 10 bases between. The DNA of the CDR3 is TGTGCCAGTAGTACGGACAGAGCCAATCAGCCCCAGCATTTT. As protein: CASSTDRANQPQHF.

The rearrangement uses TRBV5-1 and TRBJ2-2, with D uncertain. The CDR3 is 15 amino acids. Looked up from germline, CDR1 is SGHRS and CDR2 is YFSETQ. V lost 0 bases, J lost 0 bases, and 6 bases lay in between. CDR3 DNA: TGCGCCAGCAGCTTGGAGCCGCCGAACACCGGGGAGCTGTTTTTT. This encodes CASSLEPPNTGELFF.

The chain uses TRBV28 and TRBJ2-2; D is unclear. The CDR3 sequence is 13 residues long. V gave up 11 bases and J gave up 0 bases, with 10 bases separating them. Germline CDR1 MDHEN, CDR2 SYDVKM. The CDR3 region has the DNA TGTGCCGTGGCCACGCCGAACACCGGGGAGCTGTTTTTT. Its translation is CAVATPNTGELFF. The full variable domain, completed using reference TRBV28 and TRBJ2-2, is DVKVTQSSRYLVKRTGEKVFLECVQDMDHENMFWYRQDPGLGLRLIYFSYDVKMKEKGDIPEGYSVSREKKERFSLILESASTNQTSMYLCAVATPNTGELFFGEGSRLTVL.

The CDR3 spells CASRGGGRDTIYF. DNA of the CDR3: TGTGCCAGCAGGGGTGGAGGTCGGGACACCATATATTTT. This chain connects TRBV28 to TRBJ1-3; no clear D gene. This CDR3 has 13 residues. Germline V gene sequence: CDR1 MDHEN, CDR2 SYDVKM. V lost 6 bases and J 8 bases, leaving 14 bases between the germline ends.

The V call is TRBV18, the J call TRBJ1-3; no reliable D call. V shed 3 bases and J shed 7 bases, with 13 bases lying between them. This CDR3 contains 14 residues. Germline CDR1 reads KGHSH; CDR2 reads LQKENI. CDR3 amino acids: CASSPTEGLNTIYF. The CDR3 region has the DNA TGTGCCAGCTCACCCACGGAGGGATTGAACACCATATATTTT. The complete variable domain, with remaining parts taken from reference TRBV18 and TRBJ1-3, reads NAGVMQNPRHLVRRRGQEARLRCSPMKGHSHVYWYRQLPEEGLKFMVYLQKENIIDESGMPKERFSAEFPKEGPSILRIQQVVRGDSAAYFCASSPTEGLNTIYFGEGSWLTVV.

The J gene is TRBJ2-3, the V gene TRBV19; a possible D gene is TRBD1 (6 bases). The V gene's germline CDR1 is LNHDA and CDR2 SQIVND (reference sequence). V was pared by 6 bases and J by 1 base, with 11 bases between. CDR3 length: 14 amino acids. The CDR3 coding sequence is TGTGCCAGTAGCACTCCAGGGGGCACAGATACGCAGTATTTT. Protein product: CASSTPGGTDTQYF.

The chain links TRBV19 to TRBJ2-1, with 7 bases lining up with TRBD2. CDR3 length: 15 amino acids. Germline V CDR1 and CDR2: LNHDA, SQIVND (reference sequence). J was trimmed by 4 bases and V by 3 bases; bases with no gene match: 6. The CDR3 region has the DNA TGTGCCAGTAGTATCGGCGGGAGTAGGTACAATGAGCAGTTCTTC. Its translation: CASSIGGSRYNEQFF.

The CDR3 bases are TGCGCCAGCAGCCAAGGGACAGTTCTGAACACTGAAGCTTTCTTT. It translates to CASSQGTVLNTEAFF. The rearrangement joins TRBV4-1 to TRBJ1-1; D is possibly TRBD1 (6 bases). Germline-derived CDR1 and CDR2 are MGHRA and YSYEKL. V lost 1 base and J lost 0, with 9 bases in between. The CDR3 covers 15 residues.

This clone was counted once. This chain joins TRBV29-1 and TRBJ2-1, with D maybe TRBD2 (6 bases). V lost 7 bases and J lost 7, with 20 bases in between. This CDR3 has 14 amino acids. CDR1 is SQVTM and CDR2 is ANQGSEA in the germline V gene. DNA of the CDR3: TGCAGCGCCCTCCTTAAGTTGGGAGGAAATGAGCAGTTCTTC. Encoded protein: CSALLKLGGNEQFF.

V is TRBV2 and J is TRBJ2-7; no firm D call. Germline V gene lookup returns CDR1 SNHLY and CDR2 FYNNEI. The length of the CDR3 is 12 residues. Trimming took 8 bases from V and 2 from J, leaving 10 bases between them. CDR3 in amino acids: CASSIEAYEQYF. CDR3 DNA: TGTGCCAGCTCGATAGAGGCCTACGAGCAGTACTTC.

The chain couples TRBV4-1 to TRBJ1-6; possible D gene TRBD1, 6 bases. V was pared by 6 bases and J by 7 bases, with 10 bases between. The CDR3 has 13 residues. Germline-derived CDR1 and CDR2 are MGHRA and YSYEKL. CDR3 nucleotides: TGCGCCAGCAGTGGGGACAAGAATTCACCCCTCCACTTT. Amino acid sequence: CASSGDKNSPLHF.

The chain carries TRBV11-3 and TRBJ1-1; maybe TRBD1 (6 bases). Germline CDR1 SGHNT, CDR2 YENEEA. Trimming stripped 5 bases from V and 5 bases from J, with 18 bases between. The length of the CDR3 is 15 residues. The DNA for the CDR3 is TGTGCCAGCAGCAACCCCTGGGGGGGCGCAACTGAAGCTTTCTTT. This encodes CASSNPWGGATEAFF.

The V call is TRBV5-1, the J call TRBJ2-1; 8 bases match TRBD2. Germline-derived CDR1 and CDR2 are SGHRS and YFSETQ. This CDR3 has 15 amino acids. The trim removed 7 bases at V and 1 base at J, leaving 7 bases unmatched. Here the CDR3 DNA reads TGCGCCAGCTCAAGAGCGGGAGATTCCTACAATGAGCAGTTCTTC. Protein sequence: CASSRAGDSYNEQFF.

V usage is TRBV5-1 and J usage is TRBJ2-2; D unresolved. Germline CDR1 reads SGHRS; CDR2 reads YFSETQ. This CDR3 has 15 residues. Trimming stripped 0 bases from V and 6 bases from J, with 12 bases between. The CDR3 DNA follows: TGCGCCAGCAGCTTGGTGACCCTAGGAGCCGGGGAGCTGTTTTTT. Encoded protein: CASSLVTLGAGELFF.

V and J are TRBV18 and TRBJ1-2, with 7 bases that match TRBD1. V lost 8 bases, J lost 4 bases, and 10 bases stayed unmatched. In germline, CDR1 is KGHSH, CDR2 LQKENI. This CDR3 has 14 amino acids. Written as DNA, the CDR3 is TGTGCCAGCACTTCGACAGGGCTTCGCTATGGCTACACCTTC. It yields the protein CASTSTGLRYGYTF.

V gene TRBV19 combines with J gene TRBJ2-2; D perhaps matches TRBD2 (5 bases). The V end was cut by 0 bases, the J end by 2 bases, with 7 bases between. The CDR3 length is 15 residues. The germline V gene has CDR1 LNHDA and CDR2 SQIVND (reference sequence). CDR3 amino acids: CASSIETGNTGELFF. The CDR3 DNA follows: TGTGCCAGTAGTATAGAGACGGGAAACACCGGGGAGCTGTTTTTT.

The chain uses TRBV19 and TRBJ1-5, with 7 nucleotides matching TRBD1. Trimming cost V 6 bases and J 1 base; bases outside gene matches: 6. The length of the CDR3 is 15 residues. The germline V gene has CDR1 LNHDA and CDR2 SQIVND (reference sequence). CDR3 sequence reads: CASRQGDTSNQPQHF. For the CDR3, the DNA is TGTGCCAGTAGGCAGGGGGACACCAGCAATCAGCCCCAGCATTTT. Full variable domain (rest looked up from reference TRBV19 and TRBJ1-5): DGGITQSPKYLFRKEGQNVTLSCEQNLNHDAMYWYRQDPGQGLRLIYYSQIVNDFQKGDIAEGYSVSREKKESFPLTVTSAQKNPTAFYLCASRQGDTSNQPQHFGDGTRLSIL.

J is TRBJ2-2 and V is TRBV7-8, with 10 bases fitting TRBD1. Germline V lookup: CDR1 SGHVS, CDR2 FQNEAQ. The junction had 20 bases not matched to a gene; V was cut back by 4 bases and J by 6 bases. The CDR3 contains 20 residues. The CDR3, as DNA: TGTGCCAGCAGCTCCGGGACAGGGGTGTTGACTAGCGTGAAATCCGGGGAGCTGTTTTTT. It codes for CASSSGTGVLTSVKSGELFF.